A single sample gave rise to the 10 T cell receptor beta chains below, sequenced in a study of cytomegalovirus exposure and HLA in healthy donors. 13 Jbeta primers and 60 Vbeta primers were used for the PCR. Repertoires were generated with immunoSEQ multiplex PCR, while TCRdb's copy carries only in-frame clones and drops some. The table has 100,000 to 150,000 clones, 70% to 85% seen once. The sample consisted of PBMCs. These receptors came from a woman between 50 and 59 years old in good health and CMV-seronegative.

The chain is built from TRBV10-3 and TRBJ2-2; TRBD2 is a possible D gene (5 bases). From germline, CDR1 is ENHRY and CDR2 SYGVKD. This CDR3 is 14 amino acids long. The V and J ends lost 2 bases and 6 bases respectively, with 10 bases between them. CDR3 protein: CAISEGSGSGELFF. Written as DNA, the CDR3 is TGTGCCATCAGTGAGGGGTCGGGATCCGGGGAGCTGTTTTTT.

V usage is TRBV16 and J usage is TRBJ1-2; D is unresolved. CDR1 KGHSY and CDR2 FQNENV come from the germline V gene. Between the trimmed V and J ends, which lost 0 bases and 6 bases, there was a span of 11 bases. The CDR3 has 14 residues. CDR3 bases: TGTGCCAGCAGCCAATCTAGACTGGTCGATGGCTACACCTTC. Its translation: CASSQSRLVDGYTF.

V is TRBV30 and J is TRBJ1-1; 8 nucleotides line up with TRBD1. The germline V gene encodes CDR1 GTSNPN and CDR2 SVGIG (reference sequence). The CDR3 length is 14 residues. The V gene end was trimmed by 4 bases and the J gene end by 1 base; junction bases not matched to a gene: 5. DNA for the CDR3: TGTGCCTGGACCGGGGACAGGAGGAACACTGAAGCTTTCTTT. Amino acid sequence: CAWTGDRRNTEAFF.

This clone appeared a few times. The V and J genes are TRBV4-3 and TRBJ2-2; D may be TRBD2 (6 bases). The germline CDR1 and CDR2 sequences are LGHNA and YSLEER. Trimming shortened V by 0 bases and J by 2 bases, and 10 bases separated the two germline ends. CDR3 length equals 16 residues. Here the CDR3 DNA reads TGCGCCAGCAGCCAAGATAGGGGACTTAACACCGGGGAGCTGTTTTTT. The encoded protein is CASSQDRGLNTGELFF.

To note about this clone: One junction end does not reproduce the germline sequence, and a read error may be involved. The rearrangement uses TRBV28 and TRBJ2-2; 15 bases agree with TRBD2. The CDR3 is 18 amino acids. Germline V gene data show CDR1 as MDHEN and CDR2 as SYDVKM. In DNA form, the CDR3 reads TGTGCCAGCAGTTCGGGACTAGCGGGAGGATTTAACACCAGGGAGCTGTTTTTT. Residues: CASSSGLAGGFNTRELFF.

DNA of the CDR3: TGTGCCATCAGTGGAATGGAAAGTAGCGGGAGGAGGAATTACAATGAGCAGTTCTTC. Translation: CAISGMESSGRRNYNEQFF. This chain connects TRBV10-3 to TRBJ2-1, with TRBD2 matching 10 bases. The trim removed 4 bases at V and 4 bases at J, leaving 16 bases unmatched. CDR1 and CDR2 from the germline V gene are ENHRY and SYGVKD. The CDR3 covers 19 residues.

The chain links TRBV6-5 to TRBJ1-4; D may be TRBD1 (6 bases). CDR3 length: 13 residues. Per the germline V gene, CDR1 is MNHEY and CDR2 is SVGAGI. Trimming stripped 8 bases from V and 13 bases from J, with 20 bases between. CDR3 protein: CASEAAEGGGLFF. The DNA for the CDR3 is TGTGCCAGCGAGGCTGCCGAAGGGGGTGGACTGTTTTTT.

The V call is TRBV30, the J call TRBJ1-5, with D possibly TRBD1 on 5 matching bases. Trimming pared 5 bases from V and 4 bases from J, leaving 12 bases between. Germline V gene data show CDR1 as GTSNPN and CDR2 as SVGIG (reference sequence). The CDR3 sequence is 13 residues long. The CDR3 DNA sequence: TGTGCCTGGGACTCAGGGAGGAATCAGCCCCAGCATTTT. It yields the protein CAWDSGRNQPQHF.

This chain links TRBV4-2 with TRBJ1-5; 9 bases line up with TRBD1. The length of the CDR3 is 14 residues. The V gene end was trimmed by 1 base and the J gene end by 5 bases; junction bases not matched to a gene: 0. Germline CDR1 LGHNA, CDR2 YNFKEQ. The CDR3 is CASSQGTGDQPQHF. The CDR3 DNA reads TGTGCCAGCAGCCAAGGGACAGGGGATCAGCCCCAGCATTTT.

The V call is TRBV4-3, the J call TRBJ2-3; possibly TRBD1 for D (6 bases). Germline lookup yields CDR1 LGHNA and CDR2 YSLEER. This CDR3 spans 17 amino acids. Trimming shortened V by 8 bases and J by 4 bases, and 25 bases separated the two germline ends. The CDR3: CASSPLKGPEGADTQYF. CDR3 in DNA: TGCGCCAGCTCTCCTCTCAAGGGTCCCGAGGGGGCAGATACGCAGTATTTT.